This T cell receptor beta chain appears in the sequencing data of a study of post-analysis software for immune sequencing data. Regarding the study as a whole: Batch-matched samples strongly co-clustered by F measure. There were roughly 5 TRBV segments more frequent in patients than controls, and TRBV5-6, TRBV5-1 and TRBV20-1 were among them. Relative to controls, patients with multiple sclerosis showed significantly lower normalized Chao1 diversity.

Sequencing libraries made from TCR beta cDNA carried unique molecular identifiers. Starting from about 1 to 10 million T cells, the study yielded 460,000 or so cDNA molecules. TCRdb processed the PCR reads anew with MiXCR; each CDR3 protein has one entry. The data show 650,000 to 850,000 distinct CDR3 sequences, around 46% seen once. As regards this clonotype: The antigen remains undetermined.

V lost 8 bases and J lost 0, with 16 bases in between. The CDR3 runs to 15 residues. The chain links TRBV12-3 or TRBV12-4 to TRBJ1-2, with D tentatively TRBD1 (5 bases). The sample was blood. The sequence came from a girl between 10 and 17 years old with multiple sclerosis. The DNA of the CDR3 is TGTGCCAGCCGACAGTCGGCGTTTACTAACTATGGCTACACCTTC. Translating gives CASRQSAFTNYGYTF.